This T cell receptor beta chain is from a study of T-cell reconstitution after alpha-beta-depleted transplantation in children. This CDR3 is 15 amino acids long. Germline assignment: CDR1 MDHEN and CDR2 SYDVKM. Between the trimmed V and J ends, which lost 6 bases and 2 bases, there was a span of 15 bases. Preparation of the TCRbeta library involved a method that used unique molecular identifiers. TCRdb itself ran the PCR reads through MiXCR, one entry per CDR3 protein. The sample carries around 400,000 distinct CDR3 sequences, about a tenth recorded once. The chain links TRBV28 to TRBJ2-3, with D unresolved. Sample: PBMCs from the stem cell graft donor, taken from the stem cell graft. The origin of this receptor is a human donor who donated a stem cell graft to a child with acute myeloid leukemia. This CDR3 reads CASSRSPALTDTQYF. The CDR3 nucleotides are TGTGCCAGCAGCCGGTCCCCCGCCCTCACAGATACGCAGTATTTT.